The TCR beta chain described here comes from a study of blood T cell repertoires in COVID-19. The wider study: Acute and convalescent COVID-19 specimens originated in the United States, Italy and Spain.

This clone was seen only a few times. CDR3 length: 15 residues. Germline assignment: CDR1 SGHDT and CDR2 YYEEEE. V dropped 0 bases and J dropped 4 bases, with 11 bases sitting between them. The table came from immunoSEQ multiplex PCR; TCRdb's copy has only in-frame clones and leaves some out. The repertoire holds 200,000 to 250,000 clones, with around 82% as singletons. Membership in each cohort depended on participant-reported clinical history. Shortly before study entry, within 2 weeks, exposed participants had met a COVID-19 case. J is TRBJ1-3 and V is TRBV5-6; tentative D call: TRBD1 (6 bases). The receptor was derived from a woman between 45 and 60 years old who had been exposed to COVID-19. The sample was PBMCs or T cells enriched from blood (not recorded which). The CDR3 reads CASSLGTGTGNTIYF. CDR3 in DNA: TGTGCCAGCAGCTTGGGAACAGGGACCGGAAACACCATATATTTT.